These 30 T cell receptor beta chains originate from one sample sequenced in a study of blood T cells in healthy people across ages. For the second PCR, which ran for roughly 7 to 11 cycles, a sample-barcoded 5' primer and a J-beta primer mix were used. TCRdb passed the 5' RACE reads through MiXCR, listing each CDR3 protein once. There are about 800,000 distinct CDR3 sequences in the sample; more than 20% occur only once, and 3.7% lies in the top ten. Another study also made use of these data, one on T cells of mothers and their children.

Source material: blood. These receptor sequences come from a boy younger than 18 in good health.

V and J are TRBV29-1 and TRBJ2-4; D possibly corresponds to TRBD1 (5 bases). Trimming removed 4 bases from V and 7 bases from J, with 8 bases in between. The germline gives CDR1 SQVTM, CDR2 ANQGSEA. CDR3 length: 11 amino acids. CDR3 residues: CSVGQKNIQYF. The CDR3 DNA reads TGCAGCGTTGGACAGAAGAACATTCAGTACTTC.

In its sample, this clonotype was seen a few times. The chain combines TRBV12-3 or TRBV12-4 with TRBJ2-1; TRBD2 matches 7 bases. CDR3 length: 16 residues. Germline trimming cut 5 bases from V and 2 bases from J; bases unmatched to any gene: 9. The CDR3 here is CASSPRLAGTYNEQFF. The DNA of the CDR3 is TGTGCCAGCAGTCCCCGACTAGCAGGAACCTACAATGAGCAGTTCTTC.

The rearrangement joins TRBV27 to TRBJ1-5; possible D gene TRBD1, 6 bases. This CDR3 spans 16 amino acids. CDR1 is MNHEY, CDR2 SMNVEV, per germline (reference sequence). V was cut by 0 bases and J by 0 bases, with 9 bases left in between. CDR3 in DNA: TGTGCCAGCAGTTTATCAGGGGGTGTTAGCAATCAGCCCCAGCATTTT. Its translation: CASSLSGGVSNQPQHF.

The chain joins TRBV28 to TRBJ2-7; 9 bases align to TRBD2. V was pared by 6 bases and J by 9 bases, with 21 bases of the junction left unmatched. This CDR3 contains 17 residues. Germline loops: CDR1 MDHEN, CDR2 SYDVKM. The CDR3 reads CASRPTPPGHGAGGQYF. The CDR3, as DNA: TGTGCCAGCAGACCTACTCCCCCGGGACATGGAGCGGGAGGGCAGTACTTC.

This clonotype was counted between two and nine times. J is TRBJ2-7 and V is TRBV7-2; possible D gene TRBD2, 6 bases. The CDR3 is 15 amino acids. Trimming stripped 1 base from V and 2 bases from J, with 12 bases between. Germline CDR1 SGHTA, CDR2 FQGNSA. Here the CDR3 reads CASSLVPGVTYEQYF. In DNA form, the CDR3 reads TGTGCCAGCAGCTTAGTCCCGGGGGTCACCTACGAGCAGTACTTC.

There are a few counts of this clonotype. This chain links TRBV29-1 with TRBJ2-7; TRBD1 matches at 11 bases. This CDR3 has 14 amino acids. The V gene end was trimmed by 6 bases and the J gene end by 5 bases; junction bases not matched to a gene: 9. Germline CDR1 SQVTM, CDR2 ANQGSEA. CDR3 sequence reads: CSVTLRDRGDEQYF. Written as DNA, the CDR3 is TGCAGCGTGACTCTCCGGGACAGGGGGGACGAGCAGTACTTC.

Ten or more counts support this clonotype. V gene TRBV12-3 or TRBV12-4 combines with J gene TRBJ2-1; D gene ambiguous. Trimming left V 2 bases short and J 7 bases short, with 3 bases between. CDR3 length equals 11 residues. CDR3 loop: CASSLSNEQFF. CDR3 nucleotides: TGTGCCAGCAGTTTATCAAATGAGCAGTTCTTC.

The CDR3 DNA is TGTGCCAGCAGCTGGGACACGTCCAGGGAGACCCAGTACTTC. It encodes CASSWDTSRETQYF. The chain uses TRBV7-6 and TRBJ2-5; possibly TRBD1 for D (6 bases). V was trimmed by 4 bases and J by 5 bases, leaving 14 bases between them. The germline gives CDR1 SGHVS, CDR2 FNYEAQ. This CDR3 is built from 14 residues.

This rearrangement joins TRBV2 to TRBJ2-5; D call uncertain. This CDR3 has 14 amino acids. V lost 4 bases to trimming and J lost 5 bases, with 14 bases between them. Germline V gene sequence: CDR1 SNHLY, CDR2 FYNNEI. CDR3 bases: TGTGCCAGCAGTGCGTTGGTGGCGCGGGAGACCCAGTACTTC. Amino acids: CASSALVARETQYF.

This clonotype was seen only a few times. The chain links TRBV5-1 to TRBJ2-5, with TRBD2 matching 10 bases. V lost 3 bases, J lost 5 bases, and 22 bases stayed unmatched. The CDR3 has 20 amino acids. Germline CDR1 and CDR2: SGHRS and YFSETQ. Here the CDR3 DNA reads TGCGCCAGCAGCTCTATTTCACAGGGTTACAAACTAGCGGGAACGGAGACCCAGTACTTC. It translates to CASSSISQGYKLAGTETQYF.

V is TRBV28 and J is TRBJ2-3; a weak D match, TRBD1 (6 bases). CDR3 length: 13 amino acids. The ends were cut back, 7 bases at V and 2 bases at J, with 10 bases in the middle. The germline V gene has CDR1 MDHEN and CDR2 SYDVKM. CDR3 region: CASNDRNTDTQYF. CDR3 nucleotides: TGTGCCAGCAACGACAGGAACACAGATACGCAGTATTTT.

V gene TRBV7-9 combines with J gene TRBJ2-7; D uncertain. Germline assignment: CDR1 SEHNR and CDR2 FQNEAQ (reference sequence). V was clipped by 1 base and J by 6 bases, with 7 bases between them. CDR3 length: 12 amino acids. The CDR3 is CASSLVPTEQYF. CDR3 sequence (DNA): TGTGCCAGCAGCTTAGTTCCCACCGAGCAGTACTTC.

This clonotype has only a few counts. The chain is built from TRBV7-8 and TRBJ2-1; D uncertain. TRBJ2-5 explains the end of the DNA better; the J call may be wrong. Looked up from germline, CDR1 is SGHVS and CDR2 is FQNEAQ. This CDR3 has 14 amino acids. CDR3 region: CASSFPRLGETQYF. The CDR3 DNA reads as TGTGCCAGCAGCTTTCCCCGTCTTGGGGAGACCCAGTACTTC.

The chain links TRBV7-3 to TRBJ2-3; possible D gene TRBD2, 5 bases. Germline V gene sequence: CDR1 SGHTA, CDR2 FQGTGA. The CDR3 loop spans 15 amino acids. V gave up 3 bases and J gave up 0 bases, with 10 bases separating them. The CDR3 sequence: CASSFGQRSTDTQYF. The CDR3 DNA reads as TGTGCCAGCAGCTTCGGCCAGCGGAGCACAGATACGCAGTATTTT.

This chain links TRBV5-1 with TRBJ2-4; a weak D match, TRBD2 (7 bases). This CDR3 has 14 residues. With 4 bases removed from V and 3 bases from J, the gap between germline ends came to 11 bases. The germline V gene encodes CDR1 SGHRS and CDR2 YFSETQ. CDR3 loop: CASSRGGNKNIQYF. Here the CDR3 DNA reads TGCGCCAGCAGCAGGGGGGGAAACAAAAACATTCAGTACTTC.

A few counts support this clonotype. The rearrangement links TRBV5-1 to TRBJ1-1; D uncertain. Looked up from germline, CDR1 is SGHRS and CDR2 is YFSETQ. There are 15 residues in the CDR3. Trimming took off 2 bases at V and 1 base at J, with 12 bases between the two ends. The CDR3 sequence: CASSFGRRANTEAFF. Written as DNA, the CDR3 is TGCGCCAGCAGCTTTGGGAGGAGGGCGAACACTGAAGCTTTCTTT.

The chain has TRBV12-3 or TRBV12-4 and TRBJ2-1, with TRBD1 matching 7 bases. The CDR3 loop spans 14 amino acids. V lost 5 bases, J lost 1 base, and 2 bases stayed unmatched. The CDR3 DNA is TGTGCCAGCAGTGACAGGGAATCCTACAATGAGCAGTTCTTC. It translates to CASSDRESYNEQFF.

This chain connects TRBV10-3 to TRBJ2-5; D call uncertain. Germline V gene sequence: CDR1 ENHRY, CDR2 SYGVKD. This CDR3 comprises 13 residues. V lost 0 bases and J 5 bases, leaving 7 bases between the germline ends. CDR3 nucleotides: TGTGCCATCAGTGAGTCCCGGTGGGAGACCCAGTACTTC. This encodes CAISESRWETQYF.

This clonotype was seen a few times. This chain uses TRBV28 with TRBJ1-2, with TRBD1 matching over 7 bases. The CDR3 covers 15 residues. Trimming removed 5 bases from V and 5 bases from J; junction bases left unmatched: 11. Germline loops: CDR1 MDHEN, CDR2 SYDVKM. This chain's CDR3 is CASSPGTADVYGYTF. The CDR3 nucleotides read TGTGCCAGCAGTCCAGGGACAGCTGACGTGTATGGCTACACCTTC.

This clonotype was found a few times. The chain is built from TRBV25-1 and TRBJ2-7; tentatively, D is TRBD1 or TRBD2 (6 bases each). Trimming pared 6 bases from V and 1 base from J, leaving 22 bases between. The CDR3 spans 17 residues. Germline V gene sequence: CDR1 MGHDK, CDR2 SYGVNS. CDR3 bases: TGTGCCAGCAGGGCCTCGAGGGGGGACCTACGATCCTACGAGCAGTACTTC. Translated: CASRASRGDLRSYEQYF.

This clonotype was counted a few times. Written as DNA, the CDR3 is TGTGCCAGCAGCCCAACCATAGCGGGGGGCGGGGCAGATACGCAGTATTTT. Its protein product is CASSPTIAGGGADTQYF. The chain couples TRBV7-2 to TRBJ2-3; 10 nucleotides match TRBD2. The CDR3 is 17 amino acids. Germline CDR1 reads SGHTA; CDR2 reads FQGNSA. Trimming removed 5 bases from V and 4 bases from J; junction bases left unmatched: 12.

This chain joins TRBV6-2 or TRBV6-3 and TRBJ1-1; D not resolved. The germline gives CDR1 MNHEY, CDR2 SVGEGT. Trimming stripped 9 bases from V and 3 bases from J, with 8 bases between. CDR3 length: 11 amino acids. CDR3 coding DNA: TGTGCCAGGCCCGGGTACACTGAAGCTTTCTTT. Its protein is CARPGYTEAFF.

This clonotype was counted only a few times. V and J are TRBV20-1 and TRBJ2-5; D gene unclear. Gene TRBJ2-7 matches the end of the DNA better, so the J call may be wrong. The germline gives CDR1 DFQATT, CDR2 SNEGSKA (reference sequence). The CDR3 extends over 12 amino acids. The CDR3 sequence is CSAIRGAYEQYF. For the CDR3, the DNA is TGCAGTGCTATACGAGGCGCCTACGAGCAGTACTTC.

The rearrangement links TRBV4-1 to TRBJ2-2; the match to TRBD1 covers 11 bases. This CDR3 contains 18 residues. The germline V gene encodes CDR1 MGHRA and CDR2 YSYEKL. V gave up 0 bases and J gave up 6 bases; unmatched junction bases: 9. The CDR3 loop reads CASSQDRPGQGVPGELFF. The CDR3 DNA reads as TGCGCCAGCAGCCAAGATAGACCGGGACAGGGGGTCCCCGGGGAGCTGTTTTTT.

This clonotype was found a few times. In DNA, the CDR3 is TGTGCCAGCATTTCACTGGGGGGCTTCAATCAGCCCCAGCATTTT. It encodes CASISLGGFNQPQHF. This chain uses TRBV28 with TRBJ1-5; a possible D gene is TRBD1 (6 bases). Trimming took 7 bases from V and 3 from J, leaving 16 bases between them. CDR3 size: 15 residues. Germline CDR1 and CDR2: MDHEN and SYDVKM. The full variable domain, completed using reference TRBV28 and TRBJ1-5, is DVKVTQSSRYLVKRTGEKVFLECVQDMDHENMFWYRQDPGLGLRLIYFSYDVKMKEKGDIPEGYSVSREKKERFSLILESASTNQTSMYLCASISLGGFNQPQHFGDGTRLSIL.

The rearrangement joins TRBV4-3 to TRBJ1-1; D is ambiguous. CDR3 length equals 15 residues. Germline CDR1 is LGHNA and CDR2 is YSLEER. V was clipped by 0 bases and J by 3 bases, with 11 bases between them. In DNA form, the CDR3 reads TGCGCCAGCAGCCAAGATCAAGGCAGCTACACTGAAGCTTTCTTT. Translation gives CASSQDQGSYTEAFF.

CDR3 nucleotide sequence: TGTGCCAGCAGCCAAGAAAGGCTAGCGGACTACGAGCAGTACTTC. Encoded protein: CASSQERLADYEQYF. The chain links TRBV3-1 to TRBJ2-5, with 7 positions matching TRBD2. With the DNA end fitting TRBJ2-7 better, the J assignment may be wrong. The CDR3 runs to 15 residues. Per the germline V gene, CDR1 is LGHDT and CDR2 is YNNKEL (reference sequence).

The chain is built from TRBV20-1 and TRBJ2-3; D may match TRBD1 or TRBD2 (6 bases each). Trimming took 3 bases from V and 6 from J, leaving 19 bases between them. This CDR3 spans 15 amino acids. In germline, CDR1 is DFQATT, CDR2 SNEGSKA (reference sequence). The CDR3: CSASGLGGPGDTQYF. DNA for the CDR3: TGCAGTGCTAGCGGCCTAGGGGGGCCGGGGGATACGCAGTATTTT.

In its sample, this clonotype was seen a few times. The chain is built from TRBV19 and TRBJ1-2; tentatively, D is TRBD1 (5 bases). V was clipped by 5 bases and J by 5 bases, with 18 bases between them. The germline V gene encodes CDR1 LNHDA and CDR2 SQIVND (reference sequence). The length of the CDR3 is 15 residues. The CDR3 nucleotides read TGTGCCAGTAGTGTCGGGGCGGTTGACGGATATGGCTACACCTTC. It codes for CASSVGAVDGYGYTF. Looking up the rest from reference TRBV19 and TRBJ1-2 gives the full variable domain: DGGITQSPKYLFRKEGQNVTLSCEQNLNHDAMYWYRQDPGQGLRLIYYSQIVNDFQKGDIAEGYSVSREKKESFPLTVTSAQKNPTAFYLCASSVGAVDGYGYTFGSGTRLTVV.

CDR3: CASSPRASDTQYF. For the CDR3, the DNA is TGTGCCAGCAGCCCGCGGGCTTCAGATACGCAGTATTTT. The chain combines TRBV7-9 with TRBJ2-3; D might be TRBD2 (5 bases). Trimming left V 5 bases short and J 4 bases short, with 10 bases between. The CDR3 has 13 amino acids. The germline V gene has CDR1 SEHNR and CDR2 FQNEAQ (reference sequence).